This TCR beta chain was recorded in a study of T-cell memory formation after mild COVID-19. Study at large: Clusters of TCRs were largely donor specific. Whole-study findings and limits: Clones that contracted clustered mainly in CM and EM if CD4+ and in EMRA if CD8+. Clones that contracted from day 15 to 85 were balanced CD4/CD8, while later expanders leaned CD4+. Cross-reactive memory seemingly joined, as some responding clones were found in pre-infection memory.

This clonotype has a handful of counts. The antigen remains undetermined. TCRdb fed the 5' RACE reads into MiXCR, producing one record per CDR3 protein. The sample consists of 450,000 or so distinct CDR3 sequences, 20% to 25% of them appearing once. The CDR3 extends over 14 amino acids. Germline V gene lookup returns CDR1 DFQATT and CDR2 SNEGSKA (reference sequence). V shed 1 base, J shed 4 bases, and the junction held 5 bases outside the gene matches. The chain couples TRBV20-1 to TRBJ2-7; 9 bases are a match to TRBD2. This receptor was identified in an adult woman who had mild COVID-19 (a few samples of this study predate the infection). Cell type and time point are not known. Sequenced material: PBMCs or a T cell subset sorted from them (not recorded which). The CDR3 sequence is CSARAPAGGYEQYF. In DNA form, the CDR3 reads TGCAGTGCTAGAGCCCCAGCGGGGGGATACGAGCAGTACTTC.